The clone carrying this T cell receptor beta chain was observed a few times. What it recognizes is unknown. The source of the sample is a study of response to subunit inactivated influenza vaccine. The study, taken as a whole, reports: The authors suggested that every seasonal influenza vaccination recruits few new T cells.

The CDR3 covers 14 residues. The V gene lost 3 bases and the J gene lost 4 bases, with 9 bases spanning the gap. TCRdb processed the RT-PCR reads anew with MiXCR; each CDR3 protein has one entry. The table records just over 300,000 distinct CDR3 sequences, 21% of them present only once. V is TRBV12-3 or TRBV12-4 and J is TRBJ1-4; D is ambiguous. The specimen was PBMCs from blood, collected 21 months after vaccination. This clonotype originated in a man between 50 and 69 years old who received an inactivated influenza vaccine. The CDR3 nucleotides are TGTGCCAGCAGTTTTCGAGGAAATAATGAAAAACTGTTTTTT. Amino acids: CASSFRGNNEKLFF.